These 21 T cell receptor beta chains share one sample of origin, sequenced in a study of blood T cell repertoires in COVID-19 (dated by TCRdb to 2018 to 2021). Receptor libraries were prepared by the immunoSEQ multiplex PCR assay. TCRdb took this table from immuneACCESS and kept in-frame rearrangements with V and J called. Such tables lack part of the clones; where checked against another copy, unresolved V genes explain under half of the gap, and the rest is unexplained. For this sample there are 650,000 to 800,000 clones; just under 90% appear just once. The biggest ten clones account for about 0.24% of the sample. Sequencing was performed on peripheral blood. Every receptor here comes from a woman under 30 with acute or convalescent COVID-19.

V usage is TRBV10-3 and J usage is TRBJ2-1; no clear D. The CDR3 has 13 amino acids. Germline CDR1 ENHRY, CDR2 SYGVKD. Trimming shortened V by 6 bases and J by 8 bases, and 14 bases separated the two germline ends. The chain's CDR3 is CAISFSDWHEQFF. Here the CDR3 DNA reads TGTGCCATCAGCTTCAGCGACTGGCATGAGCAGTTCTTC.

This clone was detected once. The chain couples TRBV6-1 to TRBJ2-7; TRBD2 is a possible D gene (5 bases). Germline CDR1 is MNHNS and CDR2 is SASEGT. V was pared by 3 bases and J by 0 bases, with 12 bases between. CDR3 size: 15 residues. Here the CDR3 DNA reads TGTGCCAGCAGTGATTTTACGGGGTACTCCTACGAGCAGTACTTC. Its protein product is CASSDFTGYSYEQYF.

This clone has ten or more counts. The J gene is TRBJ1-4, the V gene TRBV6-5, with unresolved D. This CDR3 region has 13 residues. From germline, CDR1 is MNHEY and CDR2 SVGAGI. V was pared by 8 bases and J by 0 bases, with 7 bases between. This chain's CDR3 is CASLTTTNEKLFF. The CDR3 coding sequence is TGTGCCAGCCTGACAACAACTAATGAAAAACTGTTTTTT.

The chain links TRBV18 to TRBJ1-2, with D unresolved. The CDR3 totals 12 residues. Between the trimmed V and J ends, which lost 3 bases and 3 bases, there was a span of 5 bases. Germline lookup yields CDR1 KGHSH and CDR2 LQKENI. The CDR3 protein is CASSPEDYGYTF. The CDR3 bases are TGTGCCAGCTCACCGGAGGACTATGGCTACACCTTC.

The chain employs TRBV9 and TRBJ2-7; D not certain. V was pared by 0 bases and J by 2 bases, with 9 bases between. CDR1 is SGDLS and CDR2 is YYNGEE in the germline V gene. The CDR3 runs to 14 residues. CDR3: CASSVDIFPYEQYF. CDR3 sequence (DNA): TGTGCCAGCAGCGTAGACATCTTTCCCTACGAGCAGTACTTC.

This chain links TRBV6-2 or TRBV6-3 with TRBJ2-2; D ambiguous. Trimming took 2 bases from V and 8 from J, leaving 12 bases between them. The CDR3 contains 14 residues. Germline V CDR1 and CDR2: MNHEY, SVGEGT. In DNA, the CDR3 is TGTGCCAGCAGTTACCTGCTGAACATAGGGGAGCTGTTTTTT. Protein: CASSYLLNIGELFF.

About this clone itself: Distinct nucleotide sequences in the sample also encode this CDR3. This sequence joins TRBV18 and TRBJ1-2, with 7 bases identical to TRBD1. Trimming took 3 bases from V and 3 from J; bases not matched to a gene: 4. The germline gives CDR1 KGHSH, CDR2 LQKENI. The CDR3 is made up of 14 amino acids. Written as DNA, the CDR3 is TGTGCCAGCTCACCCGACAGGGCGGACTATGGCTACACCTTC. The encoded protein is CASSPDRADYGYTF.

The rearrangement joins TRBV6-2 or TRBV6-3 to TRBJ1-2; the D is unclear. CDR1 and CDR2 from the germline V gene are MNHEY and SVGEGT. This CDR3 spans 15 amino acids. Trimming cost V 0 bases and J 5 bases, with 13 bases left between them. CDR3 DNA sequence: TGTGCCAGCAGTTACTCGAGGAGTGCTAGTTATGGCTACACCTTC. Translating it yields CASSYSRSASYGYTF.

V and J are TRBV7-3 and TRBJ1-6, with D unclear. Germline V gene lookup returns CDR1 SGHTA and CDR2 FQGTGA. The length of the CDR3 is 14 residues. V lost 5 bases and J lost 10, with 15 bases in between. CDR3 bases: TGTGCCAGCAGCCTTTACTCAGGTCGATCACCCCTCCACTTT. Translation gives CASSLYSGRSPLHF.

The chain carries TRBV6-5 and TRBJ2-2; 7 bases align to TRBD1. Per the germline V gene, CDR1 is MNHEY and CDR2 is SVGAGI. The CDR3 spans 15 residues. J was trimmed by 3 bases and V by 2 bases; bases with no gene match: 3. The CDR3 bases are TGTGCCAGCAGTTACCGGCAGGGGGACACCGGGGAGCTGTTTTTT. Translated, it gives CASSYRQGDTGELFF.

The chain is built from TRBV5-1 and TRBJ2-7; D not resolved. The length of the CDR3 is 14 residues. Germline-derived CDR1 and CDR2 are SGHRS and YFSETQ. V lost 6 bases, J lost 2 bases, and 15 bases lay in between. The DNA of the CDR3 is TGCGCCAGCACCCGAGGTGACGGTGCCTACGAGCAGTACTTC. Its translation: CASTRGDGAYEQYF.

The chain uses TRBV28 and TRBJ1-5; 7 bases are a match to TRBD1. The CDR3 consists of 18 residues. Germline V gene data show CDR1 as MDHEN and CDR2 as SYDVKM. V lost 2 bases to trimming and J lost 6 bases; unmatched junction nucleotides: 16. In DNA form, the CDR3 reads TGTGCCAGCAGTTTACGAGGGGCGACAGGGTGGGGAAGTCAGCCCCAGCATTTT. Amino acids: CASSLRGATGWGSQPQHF.

The CDR3 nucleotides are TGTGCCAGCAGCCGCTGGGAGGCTAACTATGGCTACACCTTC. It codes for CASSRWEANYGYTF. This rearrangement joins TRBV4-2 to TRBJ1-2, with D hard to call. The CDR3 totals 14 residues. Deletions cut 4 bases from V and 0 bases from J, with 9 bases between. Germline CDR1 and CDR2: LGHNA and YNFKEQ.

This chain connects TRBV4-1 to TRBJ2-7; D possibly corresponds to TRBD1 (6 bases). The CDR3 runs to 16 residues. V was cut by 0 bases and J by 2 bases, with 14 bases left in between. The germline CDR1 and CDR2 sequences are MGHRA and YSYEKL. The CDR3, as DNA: TGCGCCAGCAGCCAAGAAGGGGGAGCGGTACCCTACGAGCAGTACTTC. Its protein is CASSQEGGAVPYEQYF.

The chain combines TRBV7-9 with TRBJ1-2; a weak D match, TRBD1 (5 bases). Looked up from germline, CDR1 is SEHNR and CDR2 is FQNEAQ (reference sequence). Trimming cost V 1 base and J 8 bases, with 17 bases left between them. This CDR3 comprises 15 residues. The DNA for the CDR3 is TGTGCCAGCAGCTTAGGGGCCCGGTTAGGGGAAGGCTACACCTTC. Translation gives CASSLGARLGEGYTF.

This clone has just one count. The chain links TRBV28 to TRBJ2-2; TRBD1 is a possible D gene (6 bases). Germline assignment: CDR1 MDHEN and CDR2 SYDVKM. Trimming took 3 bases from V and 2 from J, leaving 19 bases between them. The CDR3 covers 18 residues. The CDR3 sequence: CASSFVDLRTANTGELFF. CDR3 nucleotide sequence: TGTGCCAGCAGTTTCGTTGACCTACGGACAGCTAACACCGGGGAGCTGTTTTTT.

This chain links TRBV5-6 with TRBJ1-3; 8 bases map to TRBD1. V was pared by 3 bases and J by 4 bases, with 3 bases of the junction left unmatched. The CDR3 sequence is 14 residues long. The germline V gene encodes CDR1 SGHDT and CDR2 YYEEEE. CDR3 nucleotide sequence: TGTGCCAGCAGCTCCCAGGGGGCGGGAAACACCATATATTTT. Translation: CASSSQGAGNTIYF.

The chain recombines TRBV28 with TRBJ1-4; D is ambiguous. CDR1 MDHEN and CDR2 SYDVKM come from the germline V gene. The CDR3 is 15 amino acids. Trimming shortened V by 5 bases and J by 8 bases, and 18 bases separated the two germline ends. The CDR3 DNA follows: TGTGCCAGCAGTCCTCCCGGGGTCATCGGCGAAAAACTGTTTTTT. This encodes CASSPPGVIGEKLFF.

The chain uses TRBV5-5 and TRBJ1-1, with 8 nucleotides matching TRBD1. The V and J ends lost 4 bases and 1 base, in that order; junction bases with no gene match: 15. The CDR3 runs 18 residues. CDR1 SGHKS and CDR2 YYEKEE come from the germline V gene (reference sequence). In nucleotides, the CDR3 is TGTGCCAGCAGCCCACCGGCCGGACAGGGCTACAGGAACACTGAAGCTTTCTTT. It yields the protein CASSPPAGQGYRNTEAFF.

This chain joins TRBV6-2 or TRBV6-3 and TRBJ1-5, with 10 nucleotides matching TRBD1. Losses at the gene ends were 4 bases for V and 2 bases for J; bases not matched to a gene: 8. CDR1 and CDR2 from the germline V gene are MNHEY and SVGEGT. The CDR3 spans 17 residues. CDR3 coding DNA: TGTGCCAGCAGTTTCGGGACGGGGACAGGGGGCAATCAGCCCCAGCATTTT. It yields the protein CASSFGTGTGGNQPQHF.

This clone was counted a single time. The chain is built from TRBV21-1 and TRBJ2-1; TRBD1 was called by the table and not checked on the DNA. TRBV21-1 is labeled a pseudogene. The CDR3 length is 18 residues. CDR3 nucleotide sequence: TGTGCCCGGACCGGGACAGGGTCCTCCCTGGGGGTAACCGGTGAGCAGTTCTTC. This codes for CARTGTGSSLGVTGEQFF.